This TCR beta chain originates from a study of blood T cell repertoires in COVID-19. Looking at the study overall: Italy, Spain and the United States were the sources of the convalescent and acute COVID-19 samples. PBMCs, B-cell-depleted T cells, or T cells were the source of the cDNA or gDNA that made up the material.

The length of the CDR3 is 15 residues. J was trimmed by 6 bases and V by 4 bases; bases with no gene match: 7. Germline loops: CDR1 SGHRS, CDR2 YFSETQ. Original methodology: Reference gene primer amplification gave estimated nucleated cell counts. Method: immunoSEQ multiplex PCR; TCRdb's copy keeps in-frame clones and lacks some. The V and J calls and clone size come from that table; D and trimming were worked out from the DNA. Among under 200,000 clones, nearly 90% were seen once, and the ten largest hold about a fifth. The clonotype was recovered from a man in his sixties with active or convalescent COVID-19. The sequenced sample was peripheral blood. This chain uses TRBV5-1 with TRBJ1-6; the match to TRBD1 covers 7 bases. This CDR3 is CASSQEQGSNSPLHF. Written as DNA, the CDR3 is TGCGCCAGCAGCCAGGAACAGGGGAGTAATTCACCCCTCCACTTT.